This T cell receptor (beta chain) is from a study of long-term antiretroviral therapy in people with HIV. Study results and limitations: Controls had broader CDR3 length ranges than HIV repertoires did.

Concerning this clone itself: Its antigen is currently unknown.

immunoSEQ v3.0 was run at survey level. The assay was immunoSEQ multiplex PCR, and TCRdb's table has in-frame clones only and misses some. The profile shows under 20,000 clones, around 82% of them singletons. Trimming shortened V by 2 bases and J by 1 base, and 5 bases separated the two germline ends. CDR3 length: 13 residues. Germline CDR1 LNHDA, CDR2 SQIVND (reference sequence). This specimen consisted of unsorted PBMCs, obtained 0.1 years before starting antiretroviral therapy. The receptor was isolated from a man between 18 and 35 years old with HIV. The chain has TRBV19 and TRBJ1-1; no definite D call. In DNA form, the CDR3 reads TGTGCCAGTAGTATATCAGAGAACACTGAAGCTTTCTTT. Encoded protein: CASSISENTEAFF.